Each of the 20 T cell receptor beta chains below was sequenced from the same sample in a study of response to subunit inactivated influenza vaccine. TCRdb re-derived calls from the RT-PCR reads in MiXCR, one entry per CDR3 protein. The table has hundreds of thousands of distinct CDR3 sequences, approximately 15% seen once. The material was PBMCs from blood, obtained approximately 12 days after vaccination. These receptors originate from a middle-aged man who received an inactivated influenza vaccine.

The chain couples TRBV20-1 to TRBJ2-5; no clear D gene. V lost 4 bases, J lost 0 bases, and 6 bases lay in between. The germline gives CDR1 DFQATT, CDR2 SNEGSKA (reference sequence). CDR3 length: 12 amino acids. The CDR3 DNA reads TGCAGTGCTAAGGTCTACCAAGAGACCCAGTACTTC. Its protein is CSAKVYQETQYF.

This sequence joins TRBV7-2 and TRBJ2-5; a possible D gene is TRBD2 (6 bases). Trimming took 5 bases from V and 7 from J, leaving 20 bases between them. The CDR3 spans 15 residues. Germline V CDR1 and CDR2: SGHTA, FQGNSA. CDR3 sequence reads: CASSPAGGLPVTQYF. The CDR3, as DNA: TGTGCCAGCAGCCCGGCCGGGGGACTCCCGGTGACCCAGTACTTC.

This clonotype has only a few counts. The rearrangement links TRBV11-2 to TRBJ1-4; possibly TRBD1 for D (5 bases). Per the germline V gene, CDR1 is SGHAT and CDR2 is FQNNGV. The CDR3 covers 17 residues. V lost 2 bases and J lost 7, with 20 bases in between. The CDR3 nucleotides read TGTGCCAGCAGCTTAAACCCCTTCGGGACCGCGGGTGAAAAACTGTTTTTT. This sequence encodes CASSLNPFGTAGEKLFF.

This clonotype was found a few times. V usage is TRBV7-2 and J usage is TRBJ1-4; no definite D call. Germline assignment: CDR1 SGHTA and CDR2 FQGNSA. Trimming stripped 1 base from V and 4 bases from J, with 13 bases between. The CDR3 has 16 amino acids. CDR3 coding DNA: TGTGCCAGCAGCTTAGATTCCGGGCTGGGTAATGAAAAACTGTTTTTT. Protein sequence: CASSLDSGLGNEKLFF.

DNA of the CDR3: TGTGCCAGTAGTTCGGGGTACGGGAATGAGCAGTTCTTC. Amino acids: CASSSGYGNEQFF. This rearrangement joins TRBV19 to TRBJ2-1; a weak D match, TRBD2 (5 bases). With 5 bases removed from V and 7 bases from J, the gap between germline ends came to 12 bases. Germline CDR1 is LNHDA and CDR2 is SQIVND (reference sequence). CDR3 length: 13 amino acids.

This sequence joins TRBV4-3 and TRBJ2-2; D gene uncertain. The CDR3 is 15 amino acids. CDR1 is LGHNA, CDR2 YSLEER, per germline. V lost 0 bases to trimming and J lost 3 bases, with 8 bases between them. The CDR3 sequence: CASSQDPRDTGELFF. CDR3 DNA sequence: TGCGCCAGCAGCCAAGACCCGCGAGACACCGGGGAGCTGTTTTTT.

This rearrangement joins TRBV5-1 to TRBJ2-5; D not resolved. V was cut by 2 bases and J by 4 bases, with 15 bases left in between. The V gene's germline CDR1 is SGHRS and CDR2 YFSETQ. This CDR3 has 15 residues. The DNA of the CDR3 is TGCGCCAGCAGCTTCCCATGGAAGACGGGAGAGACCCAGTACTTC. Translating it yields CASSFPWKTGETQYF.

J is TRBJ2-7 and V is TRBV20-1; D is perhaps TRBD1 (6 bases). From germline, CDR1 is DFQATT and CDR2 SNEGSKA (reference sequence). The V end was cut by 3 bases, the J end by 3 bases, with 15 bases between. CDR3 length: 14 residues. As DNA, the CDR3 is TGCAGTGCTAGGGTAGGGACACCTCTCTACGAGCAGTACTTC. Translated, it gives CSARVGTPLYEQYF.

This clonotype was found many times. This rearrangement joins TRBV12-3 or TRBV12-4 to TRBJ2-2; no definite D call. The CDR3 contains 15 residues. V lost 7 bases and J lost 5, with 17 bases in between. CDR3 coding DNA: TGTGCCAGCACCCAGGTGGGCAGGAGTACCGGGGAGCTGTTTTTT. Protein: CASTQVGRSTGELFF.

In this sample, this clonotype turned up many times. J is TRBJ2-1 and V is TRBV7-9; perhaps TRBD1 as D (5 bases). CDR1 is SEHNR and CDR2 is FQNEAQ in the germline V gene (reference sequence). The CDR3 totals 14 residues. Trimming removed 2 bases at V and 5 bases at J, with 10 bases between. The CDR3: CASSLKGRDNEQFF. DNA of the CDR3: TGTGCCAGCAGCTTAAAGGGCAGGGACAATGAGCAGTTCTTC. The full variable domain, completed using reference TRBV7-9 and TRBJ2-1, is DTGVSQNPRHKITKRGQNVTFRCDPISEHNRLYWYRQTLGQGPEFLTYFQNEAQLEKSRLLSDRFSAERPKGSFSTLEIQRTEQGDSAMYLCASSLKGRDNEQFFGPGTRLTVL.

V usage is TRBV20-1 and J usage is TRBJ2-5; maybe TRBD2 (7 bases). From germline, CDR1 is DFQATT and CDR2 SNEGSKA (reference sequence). V was shortened by 5 bases and J by 5 bases, with 12 bases between the two germline ends. The CDR3 is made up of 12 amino acids. The CDR3 loop is CSAERGGETQYF. CDR3 in DNA: TGCAGTGCTGAGAGGGGGGGGGAGACCCAGTACTTC.

The rearrangement joins TRBV12-3 or TRBV12-4 to TRBJ1-3; a weak D match, TRBD1 (5 bases). V lost 6 bases and J 0 bases, leaving 9 bases between the germline ends. CDR3 length: 14 residues. The chain's CDR3 is CASRTTDSGNTIYF. CDR3 DNA: TGTGCCAGCAGAACGACAGACTCTGGAAACACCATATATTTT.

V is TRBV6-5 and J is TRBJ1-4; no clear D gene. Trimming removed 0 bases from V and 7 bases from J, with 15 bases in between. The CDR3 is made up of 16 amino acids. Germline V gene sequence: CDR1 MNHEY, CDR2 SVGAGI. The CDR3 DNA sequence: TGTGCCAGCAGTTACTCGAGCGGGAACCCCCCTGAAAAACTGTTTTTT. This codes for CASSYSSGNPPEKLFF.

This clonotype was recorded many times. The chain uses TRBV7-9 and TRBJ2-3; no definite D call. This CDR3 spans 14 amino acids. V shed 1 base and J shed 1 base, with 6 bases lying between them. Germline CDR1 and CDR2: SEHNR and FQNEAQ (reference sequence). Here the CDR3 reads CASSLGQRTDTQYF. CDR3 sequence (DNA): TGTGCCAGCAGCTTAGGTCAGCGCACAGATACGCAGTATTTT.

This sequence joins TRBV6-2 or TRBV6-3 and TRBJ2-1, with D possibly being TRBD2 (6 bases). In germline, CDR1 is MNHEY, CDR2 SVGEGT. This CDR3 comprises 19 residues. The V end was cut by 6 bases, the J end by 0 bases, with 24 bases between. CDR3 protein: CASRDLGSGAQSSYNEQFF. The CDR3 DNA sequence: TGTGCCAGCAGGGACTTAGGTAGCGGAGCCCAAAGCTCCTACAATGAGCAGTTCTTC.

This clonotype was seen a handful of times. J is TRBJ2-3 and V is TRBV3-1; D assignment may be TRBD1 or TRBD2 (5 bases each). This CDR3 has 14 amino acids. V shed 4 bases and J shed 4 bases, with 12 bases lying between them. The germline gives CDR1 LGHDT, CDR2 YNNKEL (reference sequence). CDR3 protein: CASSRGSGADTQYF. CDR3 in DNA: TGTGCCAGCAGCCGGGGGAGTGGCGCAGATACGCAGTATTTT.

The chain couples TRBV12-3 or TRBV12-4 to TRBJ2-6; 10 positions match TRBD1. The CDR3 runs 18 residues. V shed 3 bases and J 1 base; nucleotides not matched to a gene: 6. DNA of the CDR3: TGTGCCAGCAGTTTCGGGACAGGGGTAGGATCTGGGGCCAACGTCCTGACTTTC. As protein: CASSFGTGVGSGANVLTF.

This clonotype was seen repeatedly, ten times or more. This rearrangement joins TRBV18 to TRBJ2-2, with 7 bases lining up with TRBD2. Germline loops: CDR1 KGHSH, CDR2 LQKENI. V lost 6 bases and J lost 6; bases outside the gene matches: 13. The CDR3 has 16 amino acids. This CDR3 reads CASSRSSGATSGELFF. The CDR3 coding sequence is TGTGCCAGCTCCCGTTCTAGCGGAGCCACGTCCGGGGAGCTGTTTTTT.

The V and J genes are TRBV7-9 and TRBJ2-2, with 10 positions matching TRBD1. Germline CDR1 and CDR2: SEHNR and FQNEAQ (reference sequence). V lost 5 bases and J lost 5; bases outside the gene matches: 8. The CDR3 runs to 16 residues. This CDR3 is CASSHGQGVLTGELFF. Here the CDR3 DNA reads TGTGCCAGCAGCCACGGACAGGGGGTATTGACCGGGGAGCTGTTTTTT.

The V gene is TRBV5-1, the J gene TRBJ2-3, with 14 bases aligning to TRBD2. The length of the CDR3 is 19 residues. Germline V lookup: CDR1 SGHRS, CDR2 YFSETQ. V dropped 3 bases and J dropped 2; count of bases not matched to a gene: 11. The CDR3 nucleotides are TGCGCCAGCAGCTCAAGGACTAGCGGGGGGCCTACAACCACAGATACGCAGTATTTT. Its protein product is CASSSRTSGGPTTTDTQYF.